This TCR beta chain originates from a study of cytomegalovirus exposure and HLA in healthy donors. Notes on the study in general: Earlier results showed most TCR beta V segments being productive about 87% or about 30% of the time.

PCR used 60 Vbeta primers and 13 Jbeta primers. TCRdb's copy holds only in-frame clones and misses some; the assay was immunoSEQ multiplex PCR. Altogether 35,000 to 50,000 clones are present, roughly 60% being singletons, with the ten largest covering roughly 9.3%. Nominal health characterized the donors when sampled, though unrecorded immune exposures were likely. The CDR3 spans 15 residues. Germline CDR1 and CDR2: LGHNA and YNFKEQ. The V gene lost 4 bases and the J gene lost 2 bases, with 15 bases spanning the gap. This clone appeared a few times. As yet, its antigen is unknown. The sample comprised PBMCs. The chain links TRBV4-2 to TRBJ2-7; D perhaps matches TRBD2 (6 bases). This TCR came from a human donor in good health. The CDR3 loop reads CASSLARDLPYEQYF. In DNA form, the CDR3 reads TGTGCCAGCAGCCTCGCTAGGGACTTACCCTACGAGCAGTACTTC.